This T cell receptor (beta chain) appears in the sequencing data of a study of blood T cell repertoires in COVID-19. Background on the study: Samples of COVID-19 (acute and convalescent) were obtained from the United States, Italy and Spain. PBMCs, B-cell-depleted T cells, or T cells were the source of the cDNA or gDNA that made up the material.

This clone was seen only a few times. In germline, CDR1 is SNHLY, CDR2 FYNNEI. The CDR3 is 14 amino acids. The J segment lost 5 bases and the V segment lost 5 bases, leaving 6 bases of the junction unmatched. In the study's own analysis: Estimation of nucleated cell counts was performed using reference gene primer amplification. Generated by immunoSEQ multiplex PCR, the TCRdb table keeps only in-frame clones and is missing some. The V and J calls and clone size come from that table; D and trimming were worked out from the DNA. Here the sample spans 100,000 to 150,000 clones, around 88% being singletons.

This chain uses TRBV2 with TRBJ2-1; 7 bases line up with TRBD1. Sequencing was performed on peripheral blood. This receptor was taken from a man in his fifties or sixties with acute or convalescent COVID-19. The chain's CDR3 is CASSRQGNDNEQFF. CDR3 DNA sequence: TGTGCCAGCAGTCGACAGGGTAACGACAATGAGCAGTTCTTC.